This T cell receptor beta chain was found in a study of vaccination and CD4 T cells after COVID-19 (dated by TCRdb to 2021 to 2024). Broadly, across the study: Convalescent patients had a positive SARS-CoV-2 result on nasal swab PCR, and of these patients, several had mild disease and one had severe disease. In 10 COVID-19 convalescent patients and a few infection-naive healthy vaccine recipients, researchers compared the spike-specific CD4+ TCR repertoire from before mRNA vaccination with the repertoire from after. Two doses of either the Pfizer-BioNTech BNT162b2 vaccine (n=8) or the Moderna mRNA-1273 vaccine (n=2) were administered to participants. Post-vaccine blood samples were obtained a median of around 67 days after the second vaccine dose, with a range of roughly 13 to 250 days. Control cultures used a CEFX viral epitope pool as positive control, an HIV-1 Nef peptide pool as negative control, or no peptide. Six males and four females were included in the convalescent cohort, with two Hispanic individuals, seven Caucasians, two Asians and one multiracial person represented. Post-COVID blood samples were collected from convalescent patients a median of roughly 100 days after diagnosis, with a range of about 30 to 170 days. Culture stimuli were overlapping spike peptide pools from SARS-CoV-2 and from the common cold coronaviruses HCoV-NL63, HCoV-OC43 and HCoV-229E.

This clonotype registers as large (0.1 to 1%) within its sample. It has no known antigen specificity. No clone much larger than this one lies a single base away; base qualities are absent. V and J lose 0 bases and 0 bases, and a span of 11 bases separates them. The CDR3 goes from the cysteine to the phenylalanine over 16 residues. Of all the DNA, just the CDR3 is kept, 48 bases in frame from base 1. CDR1 is given as SGDLS and CDR2 as YYNGEE, both from the germline V gene. In the paper's terms, the treatment or condition label means: approximately nine-day PBMC culture with coronavirus spike peptide pools or control peptides (ViraFEST assay). The ViraFEST assay, used in the study, expanded antigen-specific T cells with peptide pools and then identified the expanded clonotypes through TCR sequencing. The positive SARS-CoV-2 PCR tests of the convalescent patients were dated from March to December 2020, before the Alpha, Beta and Delta variants emerged in the United States. About 1.8 million PBMCs per well were cultured in IMDM with roughly 5% human AB serum and roughly 10 IU/ml IL-2, plus 10 ug/ml peptide pools. On days 3 and 7, half of the culture medium was replaced with fresh IL-2-containing medium. After approximately eleven days of culture, CD4+ T cells were isolated by negative selection with the EasySep CD4+ T cell isolation kit. PBMCs were separated from whole blood using Ficoll-Paque Plus gradient centrifugation and then either used fresh or cryopreserved at -140C. In general, triplicate wells were set up for every culture condition.

Overall study outcomes, separate from this receptor: In convalescent patients, nearly all vaccine-specific clones (304 of 307) were found to be mono-reactive for SARS-CoV-2 spike rather than cross-reactive with common cold coronaviruses. The median number of SARS-CoV-2-reactive clonotypes rose from 21 after infection to 38 after vaccination, but the change was not significant. Among the post-vaccine SARS-CoV-2-reactive clones in convalescent patients, a median around 90% showed up only after vaccination, which suggests vaccine-specific priming. Relatively few convalescent patients were included in the study, and early timepoints after natural infection were not analyzed.

The method was PCR. At the Johns Hopkins FTIC core, DNA from the cultured CD4+ T cells underwent TCR sequencing with the Oncomine TCR Beta short-read assay. Genomic DNA was extracted from the cultured CD4+ T cells with the QIAamp micro DNA kit. Oncomine TCR Beta libraries made from cultured CD4+ T cells were pooled using unique dual indexes and sequenced on an Illumina iSeq 100. Under the source paper's analysis protocol: Non-productive sequences were removed, and CDR3s not starting with C, not ending with F or W, or shorter than 7 amino acids were discarded. Antigen-specific clonotypes were identified using the MANAFEST web application through comparison of peptide-stimulated wells with reference and other culture wells. For a clone to be called positive, the clone needed an FDR below 0.05, an odds ratio above 5, and a productive frequency above 0.1% in at least two of three replicate wells. Clonotypes that were significantly expanded in both SARS-CoV-2 spike wells and at least one common cold coronavirus spike condition were defined as cross-reactive. Similarity between CDR3 sequences was evaluated in R version 3.6.1 using Levenshtein distances (stringdist) and unrooted phylogenetic trees (ape). TCRdb trimmed the raw reads at Q25, called clones with MiXCR and kept productive beta chains. Rows matching on CDR3 protein sequence are summarized as one entry with the most common DNA and genes. TCRdb, rather than the study authors, made the V and J calls. The sample table lists under 9,500 distinct CDR3 sequences, roughly 60% of them with a count of one. Around a third of the sample goes to the ten largest clones.

The TCR comes from a human donor who had recovered from COVID-19. Recombination linked TRBV9 to TRBJ2-3, with no D gene named confidently. The sample consisted of CD4+ T cells from blood, cultured in vitro. The nucleotide sequence reads TGTGCCAGCAGCGTAGTCGGGCTTACTAGCACAGATACGCAGTATTTT. It translates to CASSVVGLTSTDTQYF.